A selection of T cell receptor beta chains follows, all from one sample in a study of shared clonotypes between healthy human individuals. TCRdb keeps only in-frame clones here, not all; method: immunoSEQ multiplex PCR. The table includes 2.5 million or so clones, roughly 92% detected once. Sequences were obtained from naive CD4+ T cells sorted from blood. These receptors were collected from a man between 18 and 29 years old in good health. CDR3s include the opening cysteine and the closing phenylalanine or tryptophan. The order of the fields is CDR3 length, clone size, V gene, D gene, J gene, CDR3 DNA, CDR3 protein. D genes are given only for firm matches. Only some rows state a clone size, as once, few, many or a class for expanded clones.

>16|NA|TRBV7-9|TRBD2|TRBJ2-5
TGTGCCAGCAGCCCCGCACCCGGGGGGATGCGGGAGACCCAGTACTTC
CASSPAPGGMRETQYF
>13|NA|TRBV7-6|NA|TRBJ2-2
TGTGCCAGCAGCTTTCCGAACACCGGGGAGCTGTTTTTT
CASSFPNTGELFF
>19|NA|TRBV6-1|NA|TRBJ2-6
TGTGCCAGCAGTGCCCAACTACAGGGCCGTGGGTCCGGGGCCAACGTCCTGACTTTC
CASSAQLQGRGSGANVLTF
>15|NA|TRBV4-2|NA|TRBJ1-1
TGTGCCAGCAGCCAAGAAGGGGCGGTAGGGTTCGGAGCTTTCTTT
CASSQEGAVGFGAFF
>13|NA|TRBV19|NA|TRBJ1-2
TGTGCCAGCGACCAGGGTGGAATCGTCGGCTACACCTTC
CASDQGGIVGYTF
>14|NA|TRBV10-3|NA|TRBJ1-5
TGTGCCATCAGATCTCAGGGATCCAATCAGCCCCAGCATTTT
CAIRSQGSNQPQHF
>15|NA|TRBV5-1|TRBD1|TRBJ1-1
TGCGCCAGCAGCACCGGGGGACAGGGATACACTGAAGCTTTCTTT
CASSTGGQGYTEAFF
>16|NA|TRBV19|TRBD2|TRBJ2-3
TGTGCCAGTAGGACTAGCGGGGGGCCGGGCACAGATACGCAGTATTTT
CASRTSGGPGTDTQYF
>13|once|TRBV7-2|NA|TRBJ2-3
TGTGCCAGCAGCGTGAGTTACACAGATACGCAGTATTTT
CASSVSYTDTQYF
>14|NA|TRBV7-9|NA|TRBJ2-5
TGTGCCAGCAGCTTAGTGGCTAGCGCAGAGACCCAGTACTTC
CASSLVASAETQYF
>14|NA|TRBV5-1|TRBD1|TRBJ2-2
TGCGCCAGCAGCCCCCCGGACAGGGGTGGGGAGCTGTTTTTT
CASSPPDRGGELFF
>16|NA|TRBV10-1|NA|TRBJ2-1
TGCGCCAGCAGTGAGTCGAACGGGCACTCCTACAATGAGCAGTTCTTC
CASSESNGHSYNEQFF
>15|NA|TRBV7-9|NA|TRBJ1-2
TGTGCCAGCAGCTTCCTGGGTGAGGGCCGCTATGGCTACACCTTC
CASSFLGEGRYGYTF
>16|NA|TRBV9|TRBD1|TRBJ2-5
TGTGCCAGCAGCGCAACAGGGGGCGGTTTCGCGGAGACCCAGTACTTC
CASSATGGGFAETQYF
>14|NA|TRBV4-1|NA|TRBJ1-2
TGCGCCAGCAGCCAGGCGACCGTCGACTATGGCTACACCTTC
CASSQATVDYGYTF
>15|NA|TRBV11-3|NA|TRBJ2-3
TGTGCCAGCAGCTTACGTGGGGGCTCCACGGATACGCAGTATTTT
CASSLRGGSTDTQYF
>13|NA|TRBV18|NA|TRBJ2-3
TGTGCCAGCTCACCCATGGAGACAGATACGCAGTATTTT
CASSPMETDTQYF
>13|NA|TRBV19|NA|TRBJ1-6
TGTGCCAGTAGTTATCTCGGGGGTTCACCCCTCCACTTT
CASSYLGGSPLHF
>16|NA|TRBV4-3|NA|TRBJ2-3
TGCGCCAGCAGCCAAACGTCGGTACTGTCCGGGGATACGCAGTATTTT
CASSQTSVLSGDTQYF
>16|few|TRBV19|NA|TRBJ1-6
TGTGCCAGTAGTATAGACCCGCAGGGGCGATATTCACCCCTCCACTTT
CASSIDPQGRYSPLHF
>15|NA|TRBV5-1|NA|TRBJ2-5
TGCGCCAGCAGCATGGTCACGGGTCCCCAAGAGACCCAGTACTTC
CASSMVTGPQETQYF
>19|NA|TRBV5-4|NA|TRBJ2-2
TGTGCCAGCAGCCGGGGAGGACAGATGGGGGCATTAAGGGCCGGGGAGCTGTTTTTT
CASSRGGQMGALRAGELFF
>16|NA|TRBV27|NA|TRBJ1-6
TGTGCCAGCAGTTTACTCCCCCAGGGGAATAATTCACCCCTCCACTTT
CASSLLPQGNNSPLHF
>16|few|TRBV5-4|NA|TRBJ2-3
TGTGCCAGCAGCTTATTCTTTAGCGGAGACACAGATACGCAGTATTTT
CASSLFFSGDTDTQYF
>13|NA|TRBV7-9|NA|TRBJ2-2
TGTGCCAGCAGCTTATTTGGGCCCGGGGAGCTGTTTTTT
CASSLFGPGELFF
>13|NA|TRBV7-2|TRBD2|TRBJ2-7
TGTGCCAGCAGCTTGGGACTATACAGGGAGCAGTACTTC
CASSLGLYREQYF
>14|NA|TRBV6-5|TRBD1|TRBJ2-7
TGTGCCAAACCGGGGACAGGGGATGCCTACGAGCAGTACTTC
CAKPGTGDAYEQYF
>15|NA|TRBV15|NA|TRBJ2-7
TGTGCCACCAGCAGCCTGGGACGGGGCGCCTACGAGCAGTACTTC
CATSSLGRGAYEQYF
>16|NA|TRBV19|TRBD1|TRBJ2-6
TGTGCCAGTAGTAGGGACAGGGAAGCTGGGGCCAACGTCCTGACTTTC
CASSRDREAGANVLTF
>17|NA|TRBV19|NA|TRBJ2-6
TGTGCCAGTAGCAAGGCGACTCTAAGCTCTGGGGCCAACGTCCTGACTTTC
CASSKATLSSGANVLTF
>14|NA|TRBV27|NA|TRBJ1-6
TGTGCCAGCAGTACGGCAAGAAATAATTCACCCCTCCACTTT
CASSTARNNSPLHF
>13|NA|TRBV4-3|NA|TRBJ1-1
TGCGCCAGCAGAGGGCGGGCAAGCACTGAAGCTTTCTTT
CASRGRASTEAFF
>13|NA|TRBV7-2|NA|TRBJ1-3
TGTGCCAGCAGCTTAAGGTCTGGAAACACCATATATTTT
CASSLRSGNTIYF
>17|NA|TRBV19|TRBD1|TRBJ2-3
TGTGCCAGTAGTAAAAACAGGGGACCACCCGGCACAGATACGCAGTATTTT
CASSKNRGPPGTDTQYF
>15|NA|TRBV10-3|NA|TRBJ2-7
TGTGCCATCAGTAAAAGGACAGATGCCTCCTACGAGCAGTACTTC
CAISKRTDASYEQYF
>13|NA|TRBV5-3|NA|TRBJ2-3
TGTGCCAGAAGCCCAGCGGGTTCAGATACGCAGTATTTT
CARSPAGSDTQYF
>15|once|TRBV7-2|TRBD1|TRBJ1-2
TGTGCCAGCAGCTTAGCAGGGGGCGCTAACTATGGCTACACCTTC
CASSLAGGANYGYTF
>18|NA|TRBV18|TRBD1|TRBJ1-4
TGTGCCAGCTCAGTTACCGGGACAGGGGCTACAACTAATGAAAAACTGTTTTTT
CASSVTGTGATTNEKLFF
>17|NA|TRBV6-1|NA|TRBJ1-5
TGTGCCAGCAGTGAAGCGCGGGGGGTCCTATGGAATCAGCCCCAGCATTTT
CASSEARGVLWNQPQHF
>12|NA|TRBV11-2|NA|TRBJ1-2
TGTGCCAGCAGCTTAGAGGGCTATGGCTACACCTTC
CASSLEGYGYTF
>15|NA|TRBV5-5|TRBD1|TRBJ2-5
TGTGCCAGCAGCCCGGGACAGGGTAGGGGAGAGACCCAGTACTTC
CASSPGQGRGETQYF
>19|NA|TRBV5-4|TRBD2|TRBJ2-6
TGTGCCAGCAGCTCGCCATTAGCGGGGATCAACTCTGGGGCCAACGTCCTGACTTTC
CASSSPLAGINSGANVLTF
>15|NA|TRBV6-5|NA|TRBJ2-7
TGTGCCAGCAGCCCAAGGAGGGCAGGGGCCTACGAGCAGTACTTC
CASSPRRAGAYEQYF
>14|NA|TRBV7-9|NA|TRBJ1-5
TGTGCCAGCAGCTCGGACGTTAGCAATCAGCCCCAGCATTTT
CASSSDVSNQPQHF
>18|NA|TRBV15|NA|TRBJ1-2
TGTGCCACCAGCAGAGTGGTGGGGGTTGTTGTGGGAGATAATGGCTACACCTTC
CATSRVVGVVVGDNGYTF
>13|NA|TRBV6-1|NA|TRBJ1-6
TGTGCCAGCTCCGGGGTCCGGGATTCACCCCTCCACTTT
CASSGVRDSPLHF
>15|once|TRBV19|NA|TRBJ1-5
TGTGCCAGTAGTATTCTCCGGCGGAGCAATCAGCCCCAGCATTTT
CASSILRRSNQPQHF
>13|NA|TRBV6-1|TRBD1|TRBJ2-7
TGTGCCAGCAACTCTGGACAGGGCTACGAGCAGTACTTC
CASNSGQGYEQYF
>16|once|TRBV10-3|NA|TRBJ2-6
TGTGCCATCAGTGAAACGCTAGGCTCTGGGGCCAACGTCCTGACTTTC
CAISETLGSGANVLTF
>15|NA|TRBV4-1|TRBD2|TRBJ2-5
TGCGCCAGCAGCGGAATACTAGCGGGATTGGAGACCCAGTACTTC
CASSGILAGLETQYF
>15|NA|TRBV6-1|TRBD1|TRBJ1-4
TGTGCCACAGGGGACAGGGGTGACACTAATGAAAAACTGTTTTTT
CATGDRGDTNEKLFF
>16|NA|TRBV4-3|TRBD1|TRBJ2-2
TGCGCCAGCAGCTTAGACAGGGGGGGAGTTACCGGGGAGCTGTTTTTT
CASSLDRGGVTGELFF